These 2 T cell receptor beta chains came from one sample sequenced in a study of T cell responses to AZD1222 COVID-19 vaccine. Sequenced by immunoSEQ multiplex PCR; TCRdb stores in-frame clones only, minus some. The sample consists of 100,000 to 150,000 clones, 86% of them appearing once. Material: peripheral blood, obtained on day 0 of AZD1222 vaccination. These receptors came from an adult in good health.

The chain is built from TRBV5-1 and TRBJ2-3; the D gene is possibly TRBD2 (5 bases). The germline CDR1 and CDR2 sequences are SGHRS and YFSETQ. The CDR3 is 15 amino acids. V was clipped by 2 bases and J by 0 bases, with 10 bases between them. CDR3 bases: TGCGCCAGCAGCTTCGTCGGGGAAAGCACAGATACGCAGTATTTT. It is translated as CASSFVGESTDTQYF.

CDR3 nucleotides: TGTGCCAGCAGTTCACGGGAGGGCTCCAATTCACCCCTCCACTTT. Protein sequence: CASSSREGSNSPLHF. The rearrangement joins TRBV6-6 to TRBJ1-6; D is unresolved. Trimming removed 4 bases at V and 7 bases at J, with 14 bases between. CDR1 is MNHNY and CDR2 is SVGAGI in the germline V gene (reference sequence). The CDR3 totals 15 residues.